The rows below give T cell receptor beta chains drawn from one sample of a study of tumor-infiltrating lymphocytes in oesophageal squamous cell carcinoma. Via MiXCR, TCRdb re-called the PCR reads, giving one row per CDR3 protein. The sample lists approximately 21,000 distinct CDR3 sequences, under 40% seen once, with approximately 38% in the top ten. Sample: esophageal tumor tissue. These receptors came from a male donor with esophageal squamous cell carcinoma. Each CDR3 is given with its conserved first and last residue. D genes are given only for firm matches. The size field is filled for only some rows; it gives once, few, many or a size class.

abundance,d_gene,len,j_gene,v_gene,CDR3nt,CDR3aa
many,.,14,TRBJ2-7,TRBV6-1,TGTGCCAGCAGTGAGCCGGGGACATCCTACGAGCAGTACTTC,CASSEPGTSYEQYF
.,TRBD1,16,TRBJ2-5,TRBV7-3,TGTGCCAGCAGCTTAGACCGGGGCAGGGGGTCAGAGACCCAGTACTTC,CASSLDRGRGSETQYF
.,TRBD1,16,TRBJ2-3,TRBV7-6,TGTGCCAGCAGCTTAGCGGGGACAGAAAGCACAGATACGCAGTATTTT,CASSLAGTESTDTQYF
.,.,14,TRBJ1-6,TRBV9,TGTGCCAGCAGCGTAGCTACGACAGCCTCACCCCTCCACTTT,CASSVATTASPLHF
.,.,14,TRBJ2-7,TRBV7-8,TGTGCCAGCAGCCCCGAGGACGAGGCCTACGAGCAGTACTTC,CASSPEDEAYEQYF
.,.,15,TRBJ1-5,TRBV5-1,TGCGCCCATCGGGGCCCGGAGGTAAGGAAGTTGCCCCAGCATTTT,CAHRGPEVRKLPQHF
.,TRBD2,15,TRBJ2-3,TRBV7-3,TGTGCCAGCAGCTCCGGGACTAGTCTTTCAGATACGCAGTATTTT,CASSSGTSLSDTQYF
.,TRBD1,15,TRBJ1-4,TRBV10-3,TGTGCCATCAGTGGGACAGGGGGCGATAAGAATGAGCAGTACTTT,CAISGTGGDKNEQYF
.,.,15,TRBJ2-2,TRBV7-3,TGTGCCAGCAGCTTAATAGGGGTCAACACCGGGGAGCTGTTTTTT,CASSLIGVNTGELFF
few,.,14,TRBJ2-3,TRBV7-2,TGTGCCAGTTCCCGCGGGGCTAGCACAGATACGCAGTATTTT,CASSRGASTDTQYF
.,TRBD2,13,TRBJ2-5,TRBV7-3,TGTGCCAGCAGCAAGACTAGCTCGGGGACCCAGTACTTC,CASSKTSSGTQYF
many,.,14,TRBJ2-1,TRBV28,TGTGCCAGCAGTCTGACTAGTGCCTCCGGGGAGCTGTACTTC,CASSLTSASGELYF
many,.,13,TRBJ1-1,TRBV7-2,TGTGCCAGCAGCTTAGTTGGGGGGGCTGAAGCTTTCTTT,CASSLVGGAEAFF
many,.,16,TRBJ2-7,TRBV23-1,TGCGCCAGCAGTCACGCCCCCAGGGTCCCCTCCTACGAGCAGTACTTC,CASSHAPRVPSYEQYF
once,.,13,TRBJ1-1,TRBV5-6,TGTGCCAGCAGCCGGGTAGAGAACACTGAAGCTTTCTTT,CASSRVENTEAFF
many,.,14,TRBJ2-3,TRBV6-1,TGTGCCAGCCGGACGGACAGACGCACAGATACGCAGTATTTT,CASRTDRRTDTQYF
many,.,13,TRBJ1-1,TRBV18,TGTGCCAGCTCACCACGGGATCAGGGGATAGCTTTCTTT,CASSPRDQGIAFF
medium-sized,.,14,TRBJ2-5,TRBV7-9,TGTGCCAGCAGCTCGTACAGGGTCGAAGAGACCCAGTACTTC,CASSSYRVEETQYF
many,TRBD1,13,TRBJ1-1,TRBV28,TGTGCCAGCAGTACAGGGGGAGGCACTGAAGCTTTCTTT,CASSTGGGTEAFF
many,.,15,TRBJ1-3,TRBV11-2,TGTGCCAGCAGCTCAGAACAGATCTCTGGAAACACCATATATTTT,CASSSEQISGNTIYF
.,TRBD1,16,TRBJ2-1,TRBV6-8,TGTGCCAGCAGTTACGGTCCAGGGGGCGAAAGGTACGAGCAGTTCTTC,CASSYGPGGERYEQFF
.,.,14,TRBJ2-7,TRBV7-2,TGTGCCAGCAGCCTAAACAGGAGGGTGACCGAGCAGTACTTC,CASSLNRRVTEQYF
few,TRBD1,15,TRBJ1-1,TRBV28,TGTGCCAGCAGTTACAGGGGCCGGGGGGGAGCTGAAGCTTTCTTT,CASSYRGRGGAEAFF
.,.,14,TRBJ2-2,TRBV5-1,TGCGCCAGCAGCTTGCTAGAGAACACCGGGGAGCTGTTTTTT,CASSLLENTGELFF
.,TRBD2,17,TRBJ2-3,TRBV7-6,TGTGCCAGCAGCCCGGGACTAGCGGGGTCTAGCACAGATACGCAGTATTTT,CASSPGLAGSSTDTQYF
many,TRBD2,16,TRBJ2-3,TRBV5-4,TGTGCCAGCAGCCCCGAAAGGACTAGCGGCACAGATACGCAGTATTTT,CASSPERTSGTDTQYF
.,TRBD2,16,TRBJ2-7,TRBV18,TGTGCCAGCTCACCACCGGAGCGCGGGGGGCACTACGAGCAGTACTTC,CASSPPERGGHYEQYF
many,.,14,TRBJ2-7,TRBV12-3/TRBV12-4,TGTGCCAGCAGTTTACAAGCGGGTGCACCCGAGCAGTACTTC,CASSLQAGAPEQYF
many,TRBD1,12,TRBJ2-3,TRBV6-1,TGTGCCATTGACAGGGGGAGCGATACGCAGTATTTT,CAIDRGSDTQYF
many,.,16,TRBJ2-3,TRBV7-4,TGTGCCAGCAGCTTAAGAATTTGGGTCCACACAGATACGCAGTATTTT,CASSLRIWVHTDTQYF
medium-sized,TRBD2,16,TRBJ2-1,TRBV6-1,TGTGCCAGCAGTTCCGCGGGACTAGCGGCTAACAATGAGCAGTTCTTC,CASSSAGLAANNEQFF
few,TRBD1,16,TRBJ1-1,TRBV3-1,TGTGCCAGCAGCCCCTATAGGGGGCAGGGACCCACTGAAGCTTTCTTT,CASSPYRGQGPTEAFF
.,.,12,TRBJ2-5,TRBV7-9,TGTGCCAGCAGCTCCACGTTAGTTCGGCAGTACTTC,CASSSTLVRQYF
.,.,14,TRBJ2-2,TRBV20-1,TGCAGTGCTAGGGGGGAAATGGGGTTCGGGGAGCTGTTTTTT,CSARGEMGFGELFF
.,.,14,TRBJ2-5,TRBV7-6,TGTGCTAGCAGCTTAGTAGGGGGTTCAGAGACCCAGTACTTC,CASSLVGGSETQYF
.,.,14,TRBJ1-6,TRBV2,TGTGCCAGCAGACCCGACAACTATAATTCACCCCTCCACTTT,CASRPDNYNSPLHF